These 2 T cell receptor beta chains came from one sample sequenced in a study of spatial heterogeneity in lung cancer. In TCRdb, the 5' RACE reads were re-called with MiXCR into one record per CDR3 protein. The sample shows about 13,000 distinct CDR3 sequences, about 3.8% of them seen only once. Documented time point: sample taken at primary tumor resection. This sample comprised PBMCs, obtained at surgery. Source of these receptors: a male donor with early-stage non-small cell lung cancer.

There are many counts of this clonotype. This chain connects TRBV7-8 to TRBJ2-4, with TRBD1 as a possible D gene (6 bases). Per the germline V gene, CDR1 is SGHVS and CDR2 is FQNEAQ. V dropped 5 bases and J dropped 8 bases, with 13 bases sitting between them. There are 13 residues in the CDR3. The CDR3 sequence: CASSEDRGDIQYF. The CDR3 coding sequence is TGTGCCAGCAGCGAGGACAGAGGGGACATTCAGTACTTC.

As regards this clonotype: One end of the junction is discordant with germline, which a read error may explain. The CDR3 sequence: CASNQNPDISYEQYF. The CDR3 DNA follows: TGTGCCAGCAACCAAAATCCGGACATATCCTACGAGCAGTACTTC. The chain uses TRBV3-1 and TRBJ2-7; a possible D gene is TRBD1 (5 bases). This CDR3 is 15 amino acids long. Germline loops: CDR1 LGHDT, CDR2 YNNKEL (reference sequence).